The source of this T cell receptor (beta chain) is a study of radiotherapy plus CTLA-4 blockade in lung cancer. TCRdb keeps only in-frame clones here, not all; method: immunoSEQ multiplex PCR. The data show 11,000 to 15,000 clones, with 87% seen just once and around an eighth held by the top ten. Trimming cost V 2 bases and J 9 bases, with 8 bases left between them. Germline V gene sequence: CDR1 DFQATT, CDR2 SNEGSKA (reference sequence). The CDR3 extends over 11 amino acids. This chain uses TRBV20-1 with TRBJ2-1, with D possibly matching TRBD1 (6 bases). This clonotype was sampled from a human donor with non-small cell lung cancer that progressed on radiotherapy plus ipilimumab. Some clones in this sample may be carry-over from other donors' samples. This sample comprised peripheral blood, obtained from a patient treated with radiotherapy plus ipilimumab. The DNA of the CDR3 is TGCAGTGCTAGAACAGGGCCTGAGCAGTTCTTC. Its translation: CSARTGPEQFF.